The 18 T cell receptor beta chains below come from one sample, sequenced in a study of T cells in Graves' hyperthyroidism and ophthalmopathy (dated by TCRdb to the late 2010s). Libraries were made using multiplex PCR. The sequencing machine was an Illumina HiSeq 2000. TCR beta CDR3 regions were amplified from RNA transcripts. The first round of RT-PCR for the TCR CDR3 was performed with the HTBI primer set and the Qiagen OneStep RT-PCR kit. TCRdb's own reprocessing of the public reads used fastp at Q25 and MiXCR and kept productive beta chains. Here each entry gathers all rows of one CDR3 protein and keeps the most common genes and DNA. The sample records under 350,000 distinct CDR3 sequences, roughly 15% of which are singletons. 7.8% of the sample is held by the ten biggest clonotypes. The sample was blood. The receptors here all came from a woman in her 30s with Graves' hyperthyroidism that later progressed to Graves' ophthalmopathy.

This clonotype was observed at least ten times. This chain connects TRBV4-3 to TRBJ2-5; D call uncertain. The CDR3 contains 14 residues. Per germline, CDR1 LGHNA and CDR2 YSLEER. V lost 1 base and J 2 bases, leaving 8 bases between the germline ends. The CDR3 sequence: CASSQGWGQETQYF. The CDR3 bases are TGCGCCAGCAGCCAAGGCTGGGGTCAAGAGACCCAGTACTTC.

This clonotype occurred many times. J is TRBJ2-1 and V is TRBV7-6; 10 nucleotides match TRBD2. Germline CDR1 reads SGHVS; CDR2 reads FNYEAQ. The CDR3 consists of 16 residues. The V segment lost 3 bases and the J segment 5 bases; nucleotides outside the gene matches: 7. DNA for the CDR3: TGTGCCAGCAGCTTTCGGGGGCTAGCGGGAGACAATGAGCAGTTCTTC. Translation gives CASSFRGLAGDNEQFF.

The CDR3 loop is CASSLRQGSGNEQFF. In DNA, the CDR3 is TGTGCCAGCAGTCTACGACAGGGCTCAGGCAATGAGCAGTTCTTC. The gene calls are TRBV6-5 and TRBJ2-1, with 7 bases matching TRBD1. The CDR3 consists of 15 residues. Trimming cost V 5 bases and J 6 bases; bases outside gene matches: 10. CDR1 MNHEY and CDR2 SVGAGI come from the germline V gene.

This clonotype was seen a handful of times. The chain employs TRBV25-1 and TRBJ2-7; possible D gene TRBD1, 6 bases. Trimming took off 3 bases at V and 2 bases at J, with 17 bases between the two ends. The CDR3 covers 16 residues. The V gene's germline CDR1 is MGHDK and CDR2 SYGVNS. The DNA for the CDR3 is TGTGCCAGCAGTGAGAGCTTACAGGGCCCCCCCTACGAGCAGTACTTC. As protein: CASSESLQGPPYEQYF.

This clonotype has ten or more counts. The J gene is TRBJ2-1, the V gene TRBV11-2; TRBD2 agrees at 12 bases. The ends lost 8 bases at V and 8 bases at J; junction bases unmatched: 7. In germline, CDR1 is SGHAT, CDR2 FQNNGV. The CDR3 has 14 residues. For the CDR3, the DNA is TGTGCCAGCGGCTCCCGACTAGCGGGAGATGAGCAGTTCTTC. The encoded protein is CASGSRLAGDEQFF.

Concerning this clonotype itself: A much more abundant neighbour one base away suggests this may be a read error. The chain employs TRBV11-2 and TRBJ1-6; D is possibly TRBD1 (6 bases). The CDR3 has 17 amino acids. Germline V gene lookup returns CDR1 SGHAT and CDR2 FQNNGV. The CDR3 loop reads CAGSLTGPGSYNSPLHF. CDR3 in DNA: TGTGCCGGCAGTCTCACAGGGCCGGGCTCCTATAATTCACCCCTCCACTTT.

Many counts were recorded for this clonotype. The V and J genes are TRBV6-1 and TRBJ2-2, with D uncertain. Germline V gene sequence: CDR1 MNHNS, CDR2 SASEGT. The CDR3 length is 14 residues. With 3 bases removed from V and 7 bases from J, the gap between germline ends came to 12 bases. CDR3 in amino acids: CASSDMLLDGELFF. CDR3 bases: TGTGCCAGCAGTGACATGTTGCTGGACGGGGAGCTGTTTTTT.

This clonotype appeared many times. V is TRBV3-1 and J is TRBJ2-5, with D tentatively TRBD1 or TRBD2 (5 bases each). Germline V CDR1 and CDR2: LGHDT, YNNKEL (reference sequence). CDR3 length: 12 amino acids. V lost 3 bases, J lost 7 bases, and 9 bases lay in between. The CDR3 spells CASSQGVGTQYF. Here the CDR3 DNA reads TGTGCCAGCAGCCAGGGGGTTGGGACCCAGTACTTC.

This clonotype was seen a single time. This could be a read error, since a much larger clone is one nucleotide away. The chain uses TRBV7-9 and TRBJ2-2, with TRBD2 as a possible D gene (6 bases). CDR3 length equals 15 residues. Germline CDR1 reads SEHNR; CDR2 reads FQNEAQ (reference sequence). The DNA of the CDR3 is TGTGCCAGCAGAACCGGGACTTCGAACATCGGGGAGCTGTTTTTT. Translated: CASRTGTSNIGELFF.

The V and J genes are TRBV30 and TRBJ1-1; D gene unclear. The ends were cut back, 4 bases at V and 0 bases at J, with 9 bases in the middle. This CDR3 contains 13 residues. Germline V gives CDR1 GTSNPN, CDR2 SVGIG (reference sequence). The CDR3 loop is CAWIGQLNTEAFF. The CDR3 region has the DNA TGTGCCTGGATTGGGCAGTTGAACACTGAAGCTTTCTTT. Filled out from reference TRBV30 and TRBJ1-1, the complete variable domain reads SQTIHQWPATLVQPVGSPLSLECTVEGTSNPNLYWYRQAAGRGLQLLFYSVGIGQISSEVPQNLSASRPQDRQFILSSKKLLLSDSGFYLCAWIGQLNTEAFFGQGTRLTVV.

As concerns this clonotype: A read error may be the cause here, since a much bigger clone is one base away. V is TRBV27 and J is TRBJ2-7; D may match TRBD1 or TRBD2 (5 bases each). This CDR3 contains 14 residues. Germline lookup yields CDR1 MNHEY and CDR2 SMNVEV (reference sequence). The CDR3 region has the DNA TGTGCCGGCAGTTTGGGACCTCCGCCCTACGAGCAGTACTTC. It codes for CAGSLGPPPYEQYF.

This clonotype was observed at least ten times. The V call is TRBV28, the J call TRBJ2-7, with D perhaps TRBD2 (7 bases). The CDR3 is 15 amino acids. The V end was cut by 4 bases, the J end by 2 bases, with 15 bases between. Looked up from germline, CDR1 is MDHEN and CDR2 is SYDVKM. The CDR3 protein is CASSSGGRGAYEQYF. Written as DNA, the CDR3 is TGTGCCAGCAGTTCGGGGGGCAGGGGCGCCTACGAGCAGTACTTC.

This clonotype appeared a few times. J is TRBJ2-6 and V is TRBV10-3; tentative D call: TRBD2 (5 bases). The CDR3 length is 18 residues. With 0 bases removed from V and 1 base from J, the gap between germline ends came to 13 bases. Per the germline V gene, CDR1 is ENHRY and CDR2 is SYGVKD. CDR3 amino acids: CAISESVTDWSGANVLTF. DNA for the CDR3: TGTGCCATCAGTGAGTCGGTGACGGACTGGTCTGGGGCCAACGTCCTGACTTTC.

At least ten counts were recorded for this clonotype. The J gene is TRBJ1-5, the V gene TRBV27, with a possible D match to TRBD1 (5 bases). V shed 6 bases and J shed 0 bases, with 12 bases lying between them. The CDR3 spans 15 residues. In germline, CDR1 is MNHEY, CDR2 SMNVEV (reference sequence). CDR3 loop: CASRDRVYSNQPQHF. Here the CDR3 DNA reads TGTGCCAGCAGAGACAGAGTTTATAGCAATCAGCCCCAGCATTTT.

This clonotype was seen many times. The rearrangement joins TRBV20-1 to TRBJ2-5; no definite D call. There are 15 residues in the CDR3. The V end lost 0 bases, the J end lost 5 bases, and 16 bases lay between the germline ends. CDR1 is DFQATT, CDR2 SNEGSKA, per germline (reference sequence). CDR3 residues: CSARDSLSPLETQYF. The CDR3 DNA reads TGCAGTGCTAGAGATTCCTTGTCGCCCTTGGAGACCCAGTACTTC.

This clonotype was counted ten times or more. The V gene is TRBV4-1, the J gene TRBJ2-7; 11 nucleotides match TRBD2. The CDR3 contains 15 residues. The trim removed 4 bases at V and 2 bases at J, leaving 4 bases unmatched. Germline V gene lookup returns CDR1 MGHRA and CDR2 YSYEKL. CDR3 residues: CASSPGTSGPYEQYF. In nucleotides, the CDR3 is TGCGCCAGCAGCCCCGGGACTAGCGGTCCCTACGAGCAGTACTTC.

The chain couples TRBV9 to TRBJ2-3, with 10 bases fitting TRBD2. The CDR3 has 15 amino acids. Trimming at V came to 0 bases and at J to 6 bases, leaving 4 bases not matched to a gene. Germline values: CDR1 SGDLS, CDR2 YYNGEE. CDR3 sequence (DNA): TGTGCCAGCAGCGTAGCGGCTAGCGGGGGTGATACGCAGTATTTT. This encodes CASSVAASGGDTQYF.

On this clonotype itself: A clone one base away is much larger, so this may be a read error. The genes are TRBV16 and TRBJ2-7, with TRBD2 matching over 10 bases. The CDR3 sequence is 17 residues long. CDR1 is KGHSY and CDR2 is FQNENV in the germline V gene. V trimming: 5 bases; J trimming: 8 bases; junction bases outside the gene matches: 18. DNA for the CDR3: TGTGCCAGCAGCGAATTGGCTAGCGGGAGACCTCCGTTTAAGCAGTACTTC. Residues: CASSELASGRPPFKQYF.